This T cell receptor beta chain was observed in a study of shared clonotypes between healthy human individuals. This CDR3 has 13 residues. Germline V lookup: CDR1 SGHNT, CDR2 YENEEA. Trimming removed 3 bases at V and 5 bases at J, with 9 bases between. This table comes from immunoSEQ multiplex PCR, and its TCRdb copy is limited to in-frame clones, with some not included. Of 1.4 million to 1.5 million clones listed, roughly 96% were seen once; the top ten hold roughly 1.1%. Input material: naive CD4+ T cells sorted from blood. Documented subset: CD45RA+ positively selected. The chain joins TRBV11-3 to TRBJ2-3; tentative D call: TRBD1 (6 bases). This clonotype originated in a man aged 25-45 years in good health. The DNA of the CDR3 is TGTGCCAGCAGCTTTCGGGACAAAGATACGCAGTATTTT. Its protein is CASSFRDKDTQYF.